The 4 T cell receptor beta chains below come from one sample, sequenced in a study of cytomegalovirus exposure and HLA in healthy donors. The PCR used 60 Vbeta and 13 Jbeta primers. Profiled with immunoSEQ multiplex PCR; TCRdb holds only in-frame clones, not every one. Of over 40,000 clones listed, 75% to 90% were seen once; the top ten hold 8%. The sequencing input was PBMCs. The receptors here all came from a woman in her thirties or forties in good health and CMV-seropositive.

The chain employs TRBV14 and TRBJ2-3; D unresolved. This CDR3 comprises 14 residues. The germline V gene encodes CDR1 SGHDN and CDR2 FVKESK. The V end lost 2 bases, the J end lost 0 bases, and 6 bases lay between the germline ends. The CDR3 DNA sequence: TGTGCCAGCAGCCAACGTCCTAGCACAGATACGCAGTATTTT. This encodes CASSQRPSTDTQYF. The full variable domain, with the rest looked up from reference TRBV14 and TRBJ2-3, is EAGVTQFPSHSVIEKGQTVTLRCDPISGHDNLYWYRRVMGKEIKFLLHFVKESKQDESGMPNNRFLAERTGGTYSTLKVQPAELEDSGVYFCASSQRPSTDTQYFGPGTRLTVL.

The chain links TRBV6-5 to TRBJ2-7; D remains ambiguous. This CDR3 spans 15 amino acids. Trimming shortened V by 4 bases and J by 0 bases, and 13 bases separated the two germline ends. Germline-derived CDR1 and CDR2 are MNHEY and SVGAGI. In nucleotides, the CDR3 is TGTGCCAGCAGTTCCACCGGGTCCAGCTCCTACGAGCAGTACTTC. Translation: CASSSTGSSSYEQYF.

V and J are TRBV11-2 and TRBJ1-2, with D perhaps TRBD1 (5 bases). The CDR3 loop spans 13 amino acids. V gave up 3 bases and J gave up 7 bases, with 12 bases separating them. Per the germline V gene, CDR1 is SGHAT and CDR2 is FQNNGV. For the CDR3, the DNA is TGTGCCAGCAGCTTTGACAGTCCTCGTGGCTACACCTTC. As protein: CASSFDSPRGYTF.

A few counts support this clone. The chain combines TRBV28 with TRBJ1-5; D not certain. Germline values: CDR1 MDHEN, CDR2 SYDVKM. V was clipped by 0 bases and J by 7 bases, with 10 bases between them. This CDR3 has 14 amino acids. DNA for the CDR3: TGTGCCAGCAGTTTATGGCCTAGATGGCAGCCCCAGCATTTT. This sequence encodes CASSLWPRWQPQHF.